The 21 T cell receptor beta chains below all came from one sample that was sequenced in a study of T cells in Graves' hyperthyroidism and ophthalmopathy. RNA transcripts provided the source from which TCR beta CDR3 regions were amplified. With the HTBI primer set, the TCR CDR3 went through a first round of RT-PCR. TCRdb redid the calling of the multiplex PCR reads with MiXCR, one entry per CDR3 protein. The top ten clones hold about 9.1% of a sample with about 360,000 distinct CDR3 sequences, approximately 13% of them seen once. The sequenced material came from blood. The receptors stem from a young woman with Graves' hyperthyroidism.

CDR3 in amino acids: CASSILGRAVFNEQFF. As DNA, the CDR3 is TGTGCCAGTAGTATACTCGGGAGGGCCGTGTTTAATGAGCAGTTCTTC. This sequence joins TRBV19 and TRBJ2-1; 8 bases fit TRBD2. Germline lookup yields CDR1 LNHDA and CDR2 SQIVND (reference sequence). V shed 2 bases and J 7 bases; nucleotides not matched to a gene: 10. This CDR3 spans 16 amino acids.

This clonotype occurred a few times. The rearrangement joins TRBV5-1 to TRBJ1-2; TRBD1 might be the D (5 bases). CDR1 is SGHRS and CDR2 is YFSETQ in the germline V gene. V was trimmed by 4 bases and J by 8 bases, leaving 27 bases between them. The length of the CDR3 is 17 residues. Here the CDR3 DNA reads TGCGCCAGCAGCCCGGGGCTTGGTGAGACAGAGGTTATCGGCTACACCTTC. This sequence encodes CASSPGLGETEVIGYTF.

The chain combines TRBV6-5 with TRBJ1-3; D gene ambiguous. Germline V gene data show CDR1 as MNHEY and CDR2 as SVGAGI. The CDR3 is 15 amino acids. V lost 2 bases and J lost 0, with 8 bases in between. CDR3 loop: CASSYDASSGNTIYF. In DNA, the CDR3 is TGTGCCAGCAGTTACGATGCCAGCTCTGGAAACACCATATATTTT.

This clonotype was found many times. The CDR3 coding sequence is TGTGCCAGCAGTTTGAGACAGGGGAATTCACCCCTCCACTTT. Translated: CASSLRQGNSPLHF. This sequence joins TRBV12-3 or TRBV12-4 and TRBJ1-6; 8 bases are a match to TRBD1. This CDR3 has 14 amino acids. J was trimmed by 7 bases and V by 3 bases; bases with no gene match: 2.

This clonotype was found many times. The chain recombines TRBV28 with TRBJ1-5, with TRBD1 identical over 8 bases. Germline V gene data show CDR1 as MDHEN and CDR2 as SYDVKM. This CDR3 has 13 residues. The CDR3 is CATGTGIWQPQHF. Written as DNA, the CDR3 is TGTGCTACCGGGACAGGAATATGGCAGCCCCAGCATTTT.

This clonotype was counted many times. V is TRBV28 and J is TRBJ1-1; TRBD1 might be the D (5 bases). Looked up from germline, CDR1 is MDHEN and CDR2 is SYDVKM. V was cut by 2 bases and J by 11 bases, with 15 bases left in between. The CDR3 spans 13 residues. The CDR3 sequence is CASSLVDRRKAFF. The DNA for the CDR3 is TGTGCCAGCAGTTTAGTCGACAGAAGAAAGGCTTTCTTT.

This clonotype was seen ten or more times. The chain employs TRBV30 and TRBJ1-2, with TRBD1 as a possible D gene (5 bases). V was shortened by 1 base and J by 4 bases, with 7 bases between the two germline ends. This CDR3 is built from 12 residues. CDR1 GTSNPN and CDR2 SVGIG come from the germline V gene (reference sequence). The CDR3 region is CAWSGGGYGYTF. The CDR3 region has the DNA TGTGCCTGGAGTGGGGGGGGCTATGGCTACACCTTC.

This clonotype was picked up a small number of times. The chain has TRBV10-3 and TRBJ2-5; D not resolved. The V and J ends lost 10 bases and 4 bases respectively, with 16 bases between them. Germline-derived CDR1 and CDR2 are ENHRY and SYGVKD. CDR3 length: 13 residues. The CDR3 nucleotides read TGTGCCACCTCGACACCCGGCACAGAGACCCAGTACTTC. This gives the protein CATSTPGTETQYF.

In its sample, this clonotype was seen a few times. This sequence joins TRBV10-3 and TRBJ2-5, with TRBD1 matching over 7 bases. Germline lookup yields CDR1 ENHRY and CDR2 SYGVKD. CDR3 length: 14 amino acids. V shed 6 bases and J 4 bases; nucleotides not matched to a gene: 8. CDR3 nucleotides: TGTGCCATCAGCTCCGGGACAGTATCAGAGACCCAGTACTTC. Encoded protein: CAISSGTVSETQYF.

There are many counts of this clonotype. The chain links TRBV5-1 to TRBJ2-7; D is undetermined. Deletions cut 0 bases from V and 2 bases from J, with 9 bases between. Germline V CDR1 and CDR2: SGHRS, YFSETQ. CDR3 length: 14 residues. CDR3 sequence reads: CASSLGTWTYEQYF. The CDR3 DNA reads TGCGCCAGCAGCTTGGGAACTTGGACCTACGAGCAGTACTTC.

The V and J genes are TRBV7-9 and TRBJ2-5; D is ambiguous. The CDR3 has 14 amino acids. The V gene lost 1 base and the J gene lost 5 bases, with 11 bases spanning the gap. Germline CDR1 SEHNR, CDR2 FQNEAQ (reference sequence). The CDR3 region has the DNA TGTGCCAGCAGCTTAGGTCAGGCTTGGGAGACCCAGTACTTC. Encoded protein: CASSLGQAWETQYF.

In the case of this clonotype: No conserved phenylalanine or tryptophan is present at the end of the CDR3, so a read error is the likely explanation. CDR3 nucleotides: TGTGCCAGCTCACCAGGGTTGGGTCGGGAGACCCAGTACCTC. Amino acids: CASSPGLGRETQYL. The chain carries TRBV18 and TRBJ2-5; D not resolved. Per germline, CDR1 KGHSH and CDR2 LQKENI. Trimming removed 2 bases at V and 5 bases at J, with 12 bases between. The CDR3 is 14 residues long.

This clonotype was counted at least ten times. This chain uses TRBV27 with TRBJ2-4; 12 nucleotides agree with TRBD1. V gave up 6 bases and J gave up 2 bases; unmatched junction bases: 8. Per the germline V gene, CDR1 is MNHEY and CDR2 is SMNVEV (reference sequence). CDR3 size: 17 residues. The CDR3 reads CASRRTGTGGTKNIQYF. CDR3 in DNA: TGTGCCAGCAGACGGACCGGGACAGGGGGCACCAAAAACATTCAGTACTTC.

The table lists this clonotype with many counts. The chain recombines TRBV5-1 with TRBJ2-7; 8 nucleotides match TRBD2. Trimming cost V 1 base and J 6 bases; bases outside gene matches: 3. Germline V gene data show CDR1 as SGHRS and CDR2 as YFSETQ. The CDR3 has 13 amino acids. The DNA of the CDR3 is TGCGCCAGCAGCTTGTATCGGGAGGGCGAGCAGTACTTC. Translated: CASSLYREGEQYF.

Regarding this clonotype: Just one base apart from a much larger clone, this may be a read error. The genes are TRBV30 and TRBJ1-5, with TRBD1 as a possible D gene (6 bases). V lost 2 bases to trimming and J lost 9 bases, with 17 bases between them. The CDR3 runs to 14 residues. The germline V gene has CDR1 GTSNPN and CDR2 SVGIG (reference sequence). CDR3: CAWSSGAGAWPQHF. The CDR3 DNA sequence: TGTGCCTGGAGTTCCGGGGCAGGGGCTTGGCCCCAGCATTTT. The full variable domain, with the rest looked up from reference TRBV30 and TRBJ1-5, is SQTIHQWPATLVQPVGSPLSLECTVEGTSNPNLYWYRQAAGRGLQLLFYSVGIGQISSEVPQNLSASRPQDRQFILSSKKLLLSDSGFYLCAWSSGAGAWPQHFGDGTRLSIL.

The rearrangement joins TRBV11-3 to TRBJ2-3; D is undetermined. Germline CDR1 SGHNT, CDR2 YENEEA. This CDR3 contains 12 residues. The V end was cut by 5 bases, the J end by 6 bases, with 9 bases between. CDR3 DNA: TGTGCCAGCAGCATATCGGATGATACGCAGTATTTT. The encoded protein is CASSISDDTQYF.

The sample holds many counts of this clonotype. This chain connects TRBV28 to TRBJ1-6; D is uncertain. Germline V CDR1 and CDR2: MDHEN, SYDVKM. CDR3 length: 17 amino acids. V gave up 2 bases and J gave up 5 bases, with 16 bases separating them. Here the CDR3 DNA reads TGTGCCAGCAGTTTAGGGGTACTTACTTGGGATAATTCACCCCTCCACTTT. Translation gives CASSLGVLTWDNSPLHF. Full variable domain (rest looked up from reference TRBV28 and TRBJ1-6): DVKVTQSSRYLVKRTGEKVFLECVQDMDHENMFWYRQDPGLGLRLIYFSYDVKMKEKGDIPEGYSVSREKKERFSLILESASTNQTSMYLCASSLGVLTWDNSPLHFGNGTRLTVT.

This clonotype was counted at least ten times. The chain links TRBV27 to TRBJ1-1; D remains ambiguous. Deletions cut 6 bases from V and 5 bases from J, with 10 bases between. This CDR3 comprises 12 residues. Germline V gives CDR1 MNHEY, CDR2 SMNVEV (reference sequence). As DNA, the CDR3 is TGTGCCAGCAGGGGCCTGGGGACTGAAGCTTTCTTT. Amino acids: CASRGLGTEAFF.

The table lists this clonotype with many counts. This chain links TRBV7-9 with TRBJ2-3; TRBD1 matches 9 bases. Germline loops: CDR1 SEHNR, CDR2 FQNEAQ (reference sequence). The CDR3 runs to 15 residues. J was trimmed by 3 bases and V by 5 bases; bases with no gene match: 6. CDR3 sequence: CASSDNRGRTDTQYF. DNA for the CDR3: TGTGCCAGCAGCGATAACAGGGGGCGAACAGATACGCAGTATTTT.

The chain has TRBV20-1 and TRBJ2-7; D is unclear. This CDR3 spans 15 amino acids. V was pared by 0 bases and J by 2 bases, with 14 bases between. Germline V CDR1 and CDR2: DFQATT, SNEGSKA (reference sequence). The CDR3: CSARDARTGTYEQYF. CDR3 DNA sequence: TGCAGTGCTAGAGATGCCCGAACTGGAACCTACGAGCAGTACTTC.

A few counts support this clonotype. V is TRBV5-4 and J is TRBJ1-2; TRBD1 matches 9 bases. There are 15 residues in the CDR3. J was trimmed by 4 bases and V by 3 bases; bases with no gene match: 7. CDR1 is SGHNT, CDR2 YYREEE, per germline (reference sequence). The CDR3: CASSSRDRVGYGYTF. The CDR3 bases are TGTGCCAGCAGCTCCCGGGACAGGGTGGGCTATGGCTACACCTTC. The full variable domain, in which reference TRBV5-4 and TRBJ1-2 provide the parts outside the CDR3, is ETGVTQSPTHLIKTRGQQVTLRCSSQSGHNTVSWYQQALGQGPQFIFQYYREEENGRGNFPPRFSGLQFPNYSSELNVNALELDDSALYLCASSSRDRVGYGYTFGSGTRLTVV.